Shown below are 30 T cell receptor beta chains from a single sample sequenced in a study of cytomegalovirus exposure and HLA in healthy donors. Method: immunoSEQ multiplex PCR; TCRdb's copy keeps in-frame clones and lacks some. The sample has about 190,000 clones; 84% are singletons. The sequenced sample consisted of PBMCs. The receptors stem from a man younger than 30 in good health and CMV-seropositive.

The J gene is TRBJ2-2, the V gene TRBV28; 7 bases fit TRBD1. Losses at the gene ends were 6 bases for V and 4 bases for J; bases not matched to a gene: 8. The CDR3 is made up of 15 amino acids. CDR1 is MDHEN, CDR2 SYDVKM, per germline. CDR3 protein: CASRGAGGTTGELFF. The CDR3 coding sequence is TGTGCCAGCAGAGGGGCAGGGGGTACCACCGGGGAGCTGTTTTTT.

The rearrangement uses TRBV2 and TRBJ1-1, with D unresolved. Per the germline V gene, CDR1 is SNHLY and CDR2 is FYNNEI. Trimming took off 8 bases at V and 11 bases at J, with 21 bases between the two ends. The CDR3 extends over 13 amino acids. CDR3 bases: TGTGCCAGCCGTGCGGGTTCCAACGTCGGGGCTTTCTTT. Protein: CASRAGSNVGAFF.

J is TRBJ1-2 and V is TRBV28; D unresolved. The CDR3 is 13 amino acids. Trimming shortened V by 6 bases and J by 0 bases, and 8 bases separated the two germline ends. From germline, CDR1 is MDHEN and CDR2 SYDVKM. CDR3: CASSLATNYGYTF. Here the CDR3 DNA reads TGTGCCAGCAGCCTGGCCACTAACTATGGCTACACCTTC.

The chain carries TRBV5-8 and TRBJ2-3; 7 bases line up with TRBD2. Trimming removed 4 bases from V and 5 bases from J; junction bases left unmatched: 7. Germline V gene lookup returns CDR1 SGHTS and CDR2 YDEGEE. The CDR3 runs 14 residues. This CDR3 reads CASSLSGIRDTQYF. CDR3 sequence (DNA): TGTGCCAGCAGCCTGAGCGGGATCCGAGATACGCAGTATTTT.

This CDR3 is CASSHQGLAGYNEQFF. The CDR3 DNA follows: TGTGCCAGCAGCCACCAAGGACTAGCGGGATACAATGAGCAGTTCTTC. This chain uses TRBV14 with TRBJ2-1; TRBD2 aligns across 12 bases. CDR3 length equals 16 residues. V lost 3 bases, J lost 4 bases, and 4 bases stayed unmatched. Germline CDR1 SGHDN, CDR2 FVKESK.

The genes are TRBV5-4 and TRBJ2-1, with D possibly being TRBD2 (6 bases). The CDR3 covers 13 residues. Germline-derived CDR1 and CDR2 are SGHNT and YYREEE (reference sequence). Deletions cut 2 bases from V and 7 bases from J, with 10 bases between. CDR3 bases: TGTGCCAGCAGCTTTAGGAGGGAGAATGAGCAGTTCTTC. It encodes CASSFRRENEQFF.

Details on this clone: This same CDR3 is encoded by further DNA sequences in the sample. The gene calls are TRBV7-2 and TRBJ2-2, with unresolved D. The germline V gene encodes CDR1 SGHTA and CDR2 FQGNSA. Trimming pared 3 bases from V and 3 bases from J, leaving 5 bases between. The CDR3 totals 13 residues. CDR3 DNA sequence: TGTGCCAGCAGCTTCCGGGACACCGGGGAGCTGTTTTTT. Translated: CASSFRDTGELFF.

V gene TRBV13 combines with J gene TRBJ2-7; D not resolved. V lost 0 bases and J 2 bases, leaving 8 bases between the germline ends. Germline V gene lookup returns CDR1 PRHDT and CDR2 FYEKMQ (reference sequence). CDR3 length: 14 amino acids. CDR3 protein: CASSLGTVTYEQYF. CDR3 in DNA: TGTGCCAGCAGCTTAGGCACGGTAACCTACGAGCAGTACTTC.

V gene TRBV19 combines with J gene TRBJ2-3; 9 positions match TRBD2. This CDR3 contains 16 residues. V was clipped by 0 bases and J by 0 bases; unmatched bases: 1. The germline CDR1 and CDR2 sequences are LNHDA and SQIVND (reference sequence). The CDR3 is CASSIEAGGSTDTQYF. In DNA, the CDR3 is TGTGCCAGTAGTATAGAGGCGGGAGGGAGCACAGATACGCAGTATTTT.

The chain recombines TRBV28 with TRBJ1-1; unclear D gene. The CDR3 totals 11 residues. Per the germline V gene, CDR1 is MDHEN and CDR2 is SYDVKM. Trimming removed 9 bases at V and 5 bases at J, with 10 bases between. The CDR3 region is CASQRWTEAFF. CDR3 sequence (DNA): TGTGCCAGTCAGCGTTGGACTGAAGCTTTCTTT.

The DNA of the CDR3 is TGCGCCAGCAGCCTCCGGGACAGGGGTTCAGAGACCCAGTACTTC. Translated, it gives CASSLRDRGSETQYF. The gene calls are TRBV4-1 and TRBJ2-5; TRBD1 agrees at 10 bases. CDR3 length: 15 residues. The germline CDR1 and CDR2 sequences are MGHRA and YSYEKL. V shed 4 bases and J 4 bases; nucleotides not matched to a gene: 6.

The chain has TRBV28 and TRBJ2-7, with D perhaps matching TRBD2 (6 bases). Germline values: CDR1 MDHEN, CDR2 SYDVKM. V was trimmed by 7 bases and J by 3 bases, leaving 13 bases between them. CDR3 size: 13 residues. The CDR3 region has the DNA TGTGCCAGCACTCTTATCGGGAGCTACGAGCAGTACTTC. Protein: CASTLIGSYEQYF.

The DNA for the CDR3 is TGTGCCATCAGTGAGTCGGTACAGGGGTGGGCAGATACGCAGTATTTT. This codes for CAISESVQGWADTQYF. The chain joins TRBV10-3 to TRBJ2-3, with 7 bases identical to TRBD1. Germline assignment: CDR1 ENHRY and CDR2 SYGVKD. The CDR3 has 16 residues. V was clipped by 0 bases and J by 4 bases; unmatched bases: 7.

The rearrangement uses TRBV19 and TRBJ2-1, with D possibly matching TRBD2 (6 bases). The CDR3 consists of 11 residues. V was shortened by 10 bases and J by 6 bases, with 10 bases between the two germline ends. The germline gives CDR1 LNHDA, CDR2 SQIVND (reference sequence). The CDR3 coding sequence is TGTGCCACTACCGGGGGCAATGAGCAGTTCTTC. This codes for CATTGGNEQFF.

V gene TRBV6-4 combines with J gene TRBJ2-3; D is possibly TRBD1 (6 bases). This CDR3 contains 15 residues. CDR1 and CDR2 (germline): MRHNA, SNTAGT. Deletions cut 2 bases from V and 3 bases from J, with 12 bases between. DNA for the CDR3: TGTGCCAGCAGTGACCGTCCTCAGGGGACAGATACGCAGTATTTT. As protein: CASSDRPQGTDTQYF.

The CDR3 nucleotides read TGCAGTGCTAGATCCGCCTACGAGCAGTACTTC. It encodes CSARSAYEQYF. The gene calls are TRBV20-1 and TRBJ2-7; no reliable D call. V was clipped by 2 bases and J by 2 bases, with 4 bases between them. The germline V gene has CDR1 DFQATT and CDR2 SNEGSKA (reference sequence). CDR3 length: 11 amino acids.

The chain uses TRBV6-5 and TRBJ2-1; 10 positions agree with TRBD2. J lost 2 bases, V lost 5 bases, and 3 bases had no gene match. CDR1 is MNHEY, CDR2 SVGAGI, per germline. The CDR3 length is 15 residues. The DNA of the CDR3 is TGTGCCAGCAGTCAAACTAGCGGGGCCTACAATGAGCAGTTCTTC. Translating gives CASSQTSGAYNEQFF.

The chain joins TRBV2 to TRBJ1-2; a possible D gene is TRBD1 (5 bases). This CDR3 spans 12 amino acids. The germline gives CDR1 SNHLY, CDR2 FYNNEI. V dropped 4 bases and J dropped 10 bases, with 13 bases sitting between them. CDR3 in amino acids: CASSARVMVYTF. The CDR3 coding sequence is TGTGCCAGCAGTGCCAGGGTAATGGTCTACACCTTC.

This sequence joins TRBV28 and TRBJ1-3; 7 bases fit TRBD1. This CDR3 comprises 16 residues. V shed 5 bases and J 0 bases; nucleotides not matched to a gene: 7. Germline V CDR1 and CDR2: MDHEN, SYDVKM. The CDR3 reads CASSPGQLYSGNTIYF. The CDR3 DNA is TGTGCCAGCAGTCCGGGACAGCTCTACTCTGGAAACACCATATATTTT.

The genes are TRBV9 and TRBJ2-1; TRBD2 might be the D (6 bases). The CDR3 has 16 residues. V lost 0 bases and J 6 bases, leaving 16 bases between the germline ends. Germline CDR1 is SGDLS and CDR2 is YYNGEE. CDR3 nucleotides: TGTGCCAGCAGCGTAGATGCGGGGCAATTCTCCAATGAGCAGTTCTTC. This translates into CASSVDAGQFSNEQFF.

The chain combines TRBV18 with TRBJ1-1; no definite D call. The CDR3 is made up of 15 amino acids. Germline V gene data show CDR1 as KGHSH and CDR2 as LQKENI. Deletions cut 0 bases from V and 3 bases from J, with 11 bases between. The CDR3 region is CASSPPGRRDTEAFF. CDR3 bases: TGTGCCAGCTCACCACCTGGGCGGCGGGACACTGAAGCTTTCTTT.

The V call is TRBV18, the J call TRBJ1-1; D gene uncertain. The germline V and J ends were trimmed by 3 bases and 3 bases, with 14 bases remaining between them. Germline V gives CDR1 KGHSH, CDR2 LQKENI. The CDR3 is 15 residues long. Here the CDR3 DNA reads TGTGCCAGCTCACCCAGGAGCGGGCAGGACACTGAAGCTTTCTTT. It is translated as CASSPRSGQDTEAFF. Filled out from reference TRBV18 and TRBJ1-1, the complete variable domain reads NAGVMQNPRHLVRRRGQEARLRCSPMKGHSHVYWYRQLPEEGLKFMVYLQKENIIDESGMPKERFSAEFPKEGPSILRIQQVVRGDSAAYFCASSPRSGQDTEAFFGQGTRLTVV.

The chain is built from TRBV19 and TRBJ1-5; 9 nucleotides agree with TRBD1. Germline loops: CDR1 LNHDA, CDR2 SQIVND (reference sequence). Germline trimming cut 5 bases from V and 2 bases from J; bases unmatched to any gene: 10. CDR3 length: 17 amino acids. The chain's CDR3 is CASSFGTGSFGNQPQHF. The CDR3 DNA follows: TGTGCCAGTAGTTTCGGGACAGGGTCGTTTGGCAATCAGCCCCAGCATTTT. Together with reference TRBV19 and TRBJ1-5, the CDR3 gives the full variable domain: DGGITQSPKYLFRKEGQNVTLSCEQNLNHDAMYWYRQDPGQGLRLIYYSQIVNDFQKGDIAEGYSVSREKKESFPLTVTSAQKNPTAFYLCASSFGTGSFGNQPQHFGDGTRLSIL.

This chain connects TRBV25-1 to TRBJ2-2; 8 bases fit TRBD2. Trimming removed 11 bases from V and 5 bases from J; junction bases left unmatched: 10. Germline V CDR1 and CDR2: MGHDK, SYGVNS. This CDR3 region has 14 residues. CDR3 DNA: TGTGCCTCAGACGCGGGGGGCTGGACCGGGGAGCTGTTTTTT. It specifies CASDAGGWTGELFF.

The chain uses TRBV14 and TRBJ2-1; perhaps TRBD1 as D (5 bases). The CDR3 has 14 residues. Trimming shortened V by 2 bases and J by 4 bases, and 9 bases separated the two germline ends. In germline, CDR1 is SGHDN, CDR2 FVKESK. The CDR3 loop reads CASSQRQTYNEQFF. DNA of the CDR3: TGTGCCAGCAGCCAAAGACAGACTTACAATGAGCAGTTCTTC.

The V and J genes are TRBV6-1 and TRBJ1-5; D is perhaps TRBD1 (5 bases). V was pared by 6 bases and J by 6 bases, with 12 bases between. The CDR3 runs to 13 residues. Germline CDR1 reads MNHNS; CDR2 reads SASEGT. This CDR3 is CASRTAQGQPQHF. The CDR3 coding sequence is TGTGCCAGCAGGACCGCTCAGGGTCAGCCCCAGCATTTT.

This chain connects TRBV6-6 to TRBJ2-1; a weak D match, TRBD2 (5 bases). CDR1 is MNHNY, CDR2 SVGAGI, per germline (reference sequence). The V end lost 11 bases, the J end lost 12 bases, and 17 bases lay between the germline ends. The CDR3 contains 11 residues. The CDR3 DNA is TGTGCCGTGGGAGACCGTTCAGTGCAGTTCTTC. It yields the protein CAVGDRSVQFF.

The chain couples TRBV5-1 to TRBJ1-1; 9 nucleotides align to TRBD1. The CDR3 length is 16 residues. V lost 4 bases, J lost 0 bases, and 7 bases stayed unmatched. CDR1 SGHRS and CDR2 YFSETQ come from the germline V gene. The CDR3 protein is CASSLTGQGMNTEAFF. The CDR3 DNA sequence: TGCGCCAGCAGCCTGACGGGACAGGGCATGAACACTGAAGCTTTCTTT.

The genes are TRBV7-2 and TRBJ2-7; 15 bases map to TRBD2. Germline V gene lookup returns CDR1 SGHTA and CDR2 FQGNSA. CDR3 length: 16 amino acids. V trimming: 4 bases; J trimming: 6 bases; junction bases outside the gene matches: 7. The DNA for the CDR3 is TGTGCCAGCAGCTCGCAGGGACTAGCGGGAGGCGGCGAGCAGTACTTC. It is translated as CASSSQGLAGGGEQYF.

The genes are TRBV4-3 and TRBJ2-1; 14 bases align to TRBD2. Per the germline V gene, CDR1 is LGHNA and CDR2 is YSLEER. The CDR3 covers 17 residues. The V and J ends lost 4 bases and 9 bases, in that order; junction bases with no gene match: 11. In DNA, the CDR3 is TGCGCCAGCAGCCCCCGGGCCAGGGGACTAGCGGGAGTTGAGCAGTTCTTC. Protein product: CASSPRARGLAGVEQFF.